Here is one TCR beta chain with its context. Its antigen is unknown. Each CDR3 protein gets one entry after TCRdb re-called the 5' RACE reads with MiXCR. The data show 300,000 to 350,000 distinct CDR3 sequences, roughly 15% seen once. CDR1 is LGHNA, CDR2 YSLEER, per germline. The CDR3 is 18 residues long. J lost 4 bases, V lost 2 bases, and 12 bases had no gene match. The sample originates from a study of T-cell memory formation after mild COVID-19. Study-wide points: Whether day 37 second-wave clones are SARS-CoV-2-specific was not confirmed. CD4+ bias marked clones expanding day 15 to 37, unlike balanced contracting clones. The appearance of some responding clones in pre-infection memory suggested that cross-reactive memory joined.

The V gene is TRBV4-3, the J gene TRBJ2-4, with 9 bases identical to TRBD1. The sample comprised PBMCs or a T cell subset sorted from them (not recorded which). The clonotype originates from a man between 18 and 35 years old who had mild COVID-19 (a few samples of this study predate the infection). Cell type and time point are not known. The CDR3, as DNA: TGCGCCAGCAGCCAACCACCCTACAGGGGGCTTGGTAAAAACATTCAGTACTTC. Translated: CASSQPPYRGLGKNIQYF.